These T cell receptor beta chains were read from a single sample in a study of T cell responses to AZD1222 COVID-19 vaccine. Profiled with immunoSEQ multiplex PCR; TCRdb holds only in-frame clones, not every one. In the table there are more than 95,000 clones, roughly 84% of which are singletons. Here the sequenced sample was peripheral blood, taken on day 0 of AZD1222 vaccination. The receptors originated from an adult in good health. The CDR3 runs from the conserved cysteine through the conserved F or W. The D gene is left open where the match is weak. Not every row has a clone size; where given, it reads once, few, many or a size class.

D gene	J gene	clone size	V gene	CDR3 protein	CDR3 DNA
NA	TRBJ2-3	NA	TRBV7-9	CASSLGSETHEPTDTQYF	TGTGCCAGCAGCTTAGGGTCTGAAACCCACGAGCCCACAGATACGCAGTATTTT
NA	TRBJ1-2	NA	TRBV24-1	CATSDYYSGTLTF	TGTGCCACCAGTGATTACTACTCCGGGACTCTCACCTTC
TRBD2	TRBJ2-1	NA	TRBV28	CAITSASYNEQFF	TGTGCCATCACTAGCGCTTCCTACAATGAGCAGTTCTTC
NA	TRBJ1-2	NA	TRBV18	CASSSQTNYGYTF	TGTGCCAGCTCCTCACAGACTAACTATGGCTACACCTTC
TRBD1	TRBJ2-7	NA	TRBV7-2	CASSAQGAYEQYF	TGTGCCAGCAGCGCCCAGGGGGCTTACGAGCAGTACTTC
NA	TRBJ1-5	NA	TRBV6-2/TRBV6-3	CASSYSHSQPQHF	TGTGCCAGCAGTTACTCCCACAGTCAGCCCCAGCATTTT
NA	TRBJ2-3	NA	TRBV21-1	CASTPGASGRTDTQYF	TGTGCCAGCACCCCCGGGGCTAGCGGACGCACAGATACGCAGTATTTT
NA	TRBJ2-2	NA	TRBV7-9	CASSSTRNTGELFF	TGTGCCAGCAGCTCGACCCGGAACACCGGGGAGCTGTTTTTT
NA	TRBJ2-1	once	TRBV5-4	CASSFDNPEMVNEQFF	TGTGCCAGCAGCTTCGATAACCCCGAGATGGTCAATGAGCAGTTCTTC
TRBD1	TRBJ2-2	NA	TRBV6-5	CASRTGGATGELFF	TGTGCCAGCAGGACAGGGGGCGCGACCGGGGAGCTGTTTTTT
TRBD1	TRBJ1-2	NA	TRBV7-3	CASSLFGTGGRRDGYTF	TGTGCCAGCAGCTTATTCGGGACAGGGGGCCGACGGGATGGCTACACCTTC
TRBD1	TRBJ1-6	NA	TRBV28	CASSSPGQGSWSPLHF	TGTGCCAGCAGTTCTCCGGGACAGGGGTCTTGGTCACCCCTCCACTTT
NA	TRBJ1-1	NA	TRBV28	CALRGVGRGEAFF	TGTGCCCTCAGAGGGGTGGGGAGAGGGGAAGCTTTCTTT
NA	TRBJ1-5	NA	TRBV30	CAWSVTDDQPQHF	TGTGCCTGGAGTGTCACGGATGATCAGCCCCAGCATTTT
NA	TRBJ2-5	NA	TRBV5-1	CASSLGPVKETQYF	TGCGCCAGCAGCCTAGGCCCAGTAAAAGAGACCCAGTACTTC
NA	TRBJ1-4	once	TRBV3-1/TRBV3-2	CASSQRDSENEKLFF	TGTGCCAGCAGCCAAAGAGATTCAGAAAATGAAAAACTGTTTTTT
NA	TRBJ2-5	NA	TRBV28	CASRPSGQHQETQYF	TGTGCCAGCAGGCCCTCAGGACAGCACCAAGAGACCCAGTACTTC
TRBD1	TRBJ1-5	NA	TRBV19	CASSVPGTGGLNQPQHF	TGTGCCAGTAGTGTCCCCGGGACAGGGGGCCTCAATCAGCCCCAGCATTTT
TRBD1	TRBJ2-3	NA	TRBV24-1	CATSDLNRGRADTQYF	TGTGCCACCAGTGATTTGAACAGGGGTAGGGCAGATACGCAGTATTTT
NA	TRBJ1-5	once	TRBV9	CASSVDGIQPQHF	TGTGCCAGCAGCGTAGATGGGATTCAGCCCCAGCATTTT
TRBD2	TRBJ2-7	NA	TRBV7-2	CASSLSGGSDEQYF	TGTGCCAGCAGCTTGTCGGGAGGGTCCGACGAGCAGTACTTC
NA	TRBJ1-5	NA	TRBV27	CASSLRDQPQHF	TGTGCCAGCAGTCTGAGGGATCAGCCCCAGCATTTT
TRBD1	TRBJ1-1	NA	TRBV29-1	CSGDEGALRTEAFF	TGCAGCGGCGATGAGGGGGCGCTGAGGACTGAAGCTTTCTTT
TRBD2	TRBJ2-1	NA	TRBV7-9	CASSRTGGFNEQFF	TGTGCCAGCAGCCGAACGGGAGGTTTCAATGAGCAGTTCTTC